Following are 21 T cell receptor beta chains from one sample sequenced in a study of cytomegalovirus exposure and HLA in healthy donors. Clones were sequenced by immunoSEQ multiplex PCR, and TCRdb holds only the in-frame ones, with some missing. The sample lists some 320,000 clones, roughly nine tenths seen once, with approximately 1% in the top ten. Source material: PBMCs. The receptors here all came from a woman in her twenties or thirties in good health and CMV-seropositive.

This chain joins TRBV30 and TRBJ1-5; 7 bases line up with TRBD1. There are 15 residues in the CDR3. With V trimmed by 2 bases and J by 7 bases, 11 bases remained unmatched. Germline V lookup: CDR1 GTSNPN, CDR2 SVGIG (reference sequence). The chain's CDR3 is CAWSPSGTAKQPQHF. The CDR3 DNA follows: TGTGCCTGGAGTCCCTCGGGGACAGCCAAACAGCCCCAGCATTTT.

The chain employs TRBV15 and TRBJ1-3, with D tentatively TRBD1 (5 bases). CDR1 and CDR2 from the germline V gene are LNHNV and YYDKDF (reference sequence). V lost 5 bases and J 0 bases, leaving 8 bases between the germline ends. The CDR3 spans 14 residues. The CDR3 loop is CATSPDNSGNTIYF. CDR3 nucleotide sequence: TGTGCCACCAGCCCGGACAACTCTGGAAACACCATATATTTT.

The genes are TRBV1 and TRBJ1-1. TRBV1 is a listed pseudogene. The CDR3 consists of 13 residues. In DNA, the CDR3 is TGCACCAGCAGCCAAGTATGGCAGAGTGAAGCTTTCTTT. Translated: CTSSQVWQSEAFF.

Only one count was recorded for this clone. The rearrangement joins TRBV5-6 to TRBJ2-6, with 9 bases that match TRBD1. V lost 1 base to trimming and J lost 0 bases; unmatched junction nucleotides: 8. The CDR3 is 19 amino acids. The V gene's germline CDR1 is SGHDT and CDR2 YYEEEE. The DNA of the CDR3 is TGTGCCAGCAGCTTGTGGGGGGACAGGGCAATCTCTGGGGCCAACGTCCTGACTTTC. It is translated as CASSLWGDRAISGANVLTF.

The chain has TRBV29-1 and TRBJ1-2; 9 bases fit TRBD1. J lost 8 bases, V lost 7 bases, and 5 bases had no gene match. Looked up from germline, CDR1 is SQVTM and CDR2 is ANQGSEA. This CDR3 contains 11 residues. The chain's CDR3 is CSAGQGEGYTF. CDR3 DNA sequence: TGCAGCGCGGGACAGGGCGAGGGCTACACCTTC.

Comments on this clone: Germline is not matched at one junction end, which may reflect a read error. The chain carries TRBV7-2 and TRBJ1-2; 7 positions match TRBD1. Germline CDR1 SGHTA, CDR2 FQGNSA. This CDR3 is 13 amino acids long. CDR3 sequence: CASSPRTGYPIPF. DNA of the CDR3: TGTGCCAGCAGCCCTAGGACAGGTTATCCTATCCCCTTC.

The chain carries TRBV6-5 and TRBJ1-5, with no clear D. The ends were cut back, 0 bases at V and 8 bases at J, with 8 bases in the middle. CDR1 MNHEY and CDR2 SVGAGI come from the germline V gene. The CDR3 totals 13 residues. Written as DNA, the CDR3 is TGTGCCAGCAGTTACTCGAGAAGGGAGCCCCAGCATTTT. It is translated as CASSYSRREPQHF.

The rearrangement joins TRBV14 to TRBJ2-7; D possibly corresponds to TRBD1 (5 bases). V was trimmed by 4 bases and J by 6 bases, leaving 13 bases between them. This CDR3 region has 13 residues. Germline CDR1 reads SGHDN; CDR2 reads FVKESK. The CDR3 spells CASSRQGRSEQYF. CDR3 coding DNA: TGTGCCAGCAGCCGCCAGGGTAGGAGCGAGCAGTACTTC.

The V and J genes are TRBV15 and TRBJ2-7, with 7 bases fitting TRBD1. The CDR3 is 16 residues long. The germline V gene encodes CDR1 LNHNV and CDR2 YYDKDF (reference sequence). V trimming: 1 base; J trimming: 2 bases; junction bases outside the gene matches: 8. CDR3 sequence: CATSRGPGTETYEQYF. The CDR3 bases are TGTGCCACCAGCAGAGGACCCGGGACAGAGACCTACGAGCAGTACTTC. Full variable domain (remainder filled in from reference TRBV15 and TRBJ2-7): DAMVIQNPRYQVTQFGKPVTLSCSQTLNHNVMYWYQQKSSQAPKLLFHYYDKDFNNEADTPDNFQSRRPNTSFCFLDIRSPGLGDTAMYLCATSRGPGTETYEQYFGPGTRLTVT.

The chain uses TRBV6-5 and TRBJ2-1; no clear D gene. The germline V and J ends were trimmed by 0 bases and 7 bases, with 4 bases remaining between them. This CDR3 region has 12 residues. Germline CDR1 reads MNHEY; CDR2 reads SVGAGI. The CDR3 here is CASSYSPNEQFF. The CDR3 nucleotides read TGTGCCAGCAGTTACTCGCCGAATGAGCAGTTCTTC.

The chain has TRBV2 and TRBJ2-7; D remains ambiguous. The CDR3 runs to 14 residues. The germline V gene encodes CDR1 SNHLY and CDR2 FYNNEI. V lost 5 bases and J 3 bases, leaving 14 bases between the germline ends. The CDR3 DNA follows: TGTGCCAGCAGTTTATCCCGAGGATTCTACGAGCAGTACTTC. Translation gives CASSLSRGFYEQYF.

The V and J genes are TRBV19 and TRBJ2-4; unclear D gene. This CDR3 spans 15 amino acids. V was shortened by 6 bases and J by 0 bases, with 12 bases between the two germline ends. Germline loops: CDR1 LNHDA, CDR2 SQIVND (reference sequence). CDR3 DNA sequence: TGTGCCAGTAGAAGAGATCAAGTAGCCAAAAACATTCAGTACTTC. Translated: CASRRDQVAKNIQYF.

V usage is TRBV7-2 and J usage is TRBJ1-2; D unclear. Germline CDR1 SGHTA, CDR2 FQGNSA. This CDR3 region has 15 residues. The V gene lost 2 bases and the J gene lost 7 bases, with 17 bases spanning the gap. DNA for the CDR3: TGTGCCAGCAGCTTACCGGGCCGAAATTGGGGTGGCTACACCTTC. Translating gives CASSLPGRNWGGYTF.

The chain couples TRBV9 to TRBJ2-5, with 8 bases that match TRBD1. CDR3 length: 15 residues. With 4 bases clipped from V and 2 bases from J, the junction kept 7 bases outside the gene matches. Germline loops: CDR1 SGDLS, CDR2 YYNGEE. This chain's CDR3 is CASSPRTGTQETQYF. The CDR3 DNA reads TGTGCCAGCAGCCCCCGGACAGGGACTCAAGAGACCCAGTACTTC.

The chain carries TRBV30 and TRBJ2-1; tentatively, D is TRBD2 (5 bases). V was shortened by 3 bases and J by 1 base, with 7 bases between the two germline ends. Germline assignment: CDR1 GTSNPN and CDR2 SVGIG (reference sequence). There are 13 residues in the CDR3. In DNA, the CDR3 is TGTGCCTGGAGCGGGGTTTCCTACAATGAGCAGTTCTTC. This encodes CAWSGVSYNEQFF.

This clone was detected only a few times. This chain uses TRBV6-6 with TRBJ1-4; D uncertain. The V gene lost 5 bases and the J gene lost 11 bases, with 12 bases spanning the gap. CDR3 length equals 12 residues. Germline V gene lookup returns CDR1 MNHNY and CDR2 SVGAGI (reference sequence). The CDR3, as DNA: TGTGCCAGCAGTCCTGGCCCCGGGAAACTGTTTTTT. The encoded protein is CASSPGPGKLFF.

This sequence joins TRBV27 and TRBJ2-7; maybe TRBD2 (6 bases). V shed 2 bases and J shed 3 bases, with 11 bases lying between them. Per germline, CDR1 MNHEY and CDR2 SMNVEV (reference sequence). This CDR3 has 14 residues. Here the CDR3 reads CASSLTGELYEQYF. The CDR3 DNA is TGTGCCAGCAGTTTAACGGGAGAGCTCTACGAGCAGTACTTC.

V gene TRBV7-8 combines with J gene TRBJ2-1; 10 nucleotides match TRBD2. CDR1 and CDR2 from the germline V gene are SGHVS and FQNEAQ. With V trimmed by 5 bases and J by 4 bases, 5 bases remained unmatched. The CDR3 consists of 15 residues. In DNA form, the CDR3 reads TGTGCCAGCAGCCGTAGCGGGGGGTTATACAATGAGCAGTTCTTC. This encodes CASSRSGGLYNEQFF.

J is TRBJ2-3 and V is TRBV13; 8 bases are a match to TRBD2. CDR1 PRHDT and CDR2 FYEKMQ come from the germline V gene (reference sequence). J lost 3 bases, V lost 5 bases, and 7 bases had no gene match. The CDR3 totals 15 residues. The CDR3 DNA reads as TGTGCCAGCAGCCCTCGTCGGGGGGGGACAGATACGCAGTATTTT. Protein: CASSPRRGGTDTQYF.

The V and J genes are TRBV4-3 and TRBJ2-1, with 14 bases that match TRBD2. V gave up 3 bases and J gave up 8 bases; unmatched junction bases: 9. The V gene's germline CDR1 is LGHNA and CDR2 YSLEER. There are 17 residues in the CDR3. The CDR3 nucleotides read TGCGCCAGCAGCCAGACCACCGGGACTAGCGGGAGATATGAGCAGTTCTTC. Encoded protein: CASSQTTGTSGRYEQFF.

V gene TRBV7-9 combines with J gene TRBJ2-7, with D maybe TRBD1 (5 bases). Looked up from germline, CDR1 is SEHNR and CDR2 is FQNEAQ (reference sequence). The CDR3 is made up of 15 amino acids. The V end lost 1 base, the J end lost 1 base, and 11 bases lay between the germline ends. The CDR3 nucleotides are TGTGCCAGCAGCTTAGTAGGGGTAGGGTCCTACGAGCAGTACTTC. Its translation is CASSLVGVGSYEQYF.